Included here is one T cell receptor beta chain sequence, with context. TCRdb's table, derived via immunoSEQ multiplex PCR, lists solely in-frame clones and lacks some. The repertoire has roughly 90,000 clones, 90% to 95% of them found once; the top ten carry over 2.5%. The data are from a study of OX40 agonist ivuxolimab in advanced cancers. There are 16 residues in the CDR3. Germline CDR1 is SEHNR and CDR2 is FQNEAQ (reference sequence). With 5 bases removed from V and 4 bases from J, the gap between germline ends came to 21 bases. Source: CD4+ or CD8+ T cells sorted from blood, taken in a trial of the OX40 agonist ivuxolimab. The TCR was taken from an adult with an advanced solid tumor such as melanoma, head and neck, liver or kidney cancer. The genes are TRBV7-9 and TRBJ2-7; maybe TRBD2 (6 bases). The CDR3 DNA sequence: TGTGCCAGCAGCGGAGAGGGACTTCCAGGCCATTACGAGCAGTACTTC. It codes for CASSGEGLPGHYEQYF.